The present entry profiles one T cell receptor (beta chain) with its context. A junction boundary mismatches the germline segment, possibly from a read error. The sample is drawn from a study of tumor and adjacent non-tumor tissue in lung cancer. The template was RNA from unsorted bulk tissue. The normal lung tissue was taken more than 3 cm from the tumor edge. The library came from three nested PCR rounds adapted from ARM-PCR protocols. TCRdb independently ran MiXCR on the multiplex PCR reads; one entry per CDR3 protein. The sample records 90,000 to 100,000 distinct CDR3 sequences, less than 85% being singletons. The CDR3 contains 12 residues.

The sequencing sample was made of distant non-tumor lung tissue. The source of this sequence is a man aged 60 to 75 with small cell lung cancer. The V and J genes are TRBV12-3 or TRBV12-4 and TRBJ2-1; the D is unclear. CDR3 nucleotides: TGTGCAAGCAGTTACACGGATGTAGAGCAGTTCTTC. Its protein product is CASSYTDVEQFF.